The 20 T cell receptor beta chains given below trace back to one sample, sequenced in a study of memory CD8 T cells in hepatitis C reinfection. The method was immunoSEQ multiplex PCR; TCRdb's version includes in-frame clones alone and lacks a portion of them. The repertoire holds tens of thousands of clones, with roughly nine tenths as singletons. Specified time point: late/post reinfection, 12 to 24 weeks after detection. Sorted cells were sequenced directly ex vivo without any in vitro expansion. Sequencing was performed on naive CD8+ T cells sorted from blood. The receptors stem from a man younger than 30 with hepatitis C virus infection.

This clone was recorded a few times. The chain is built from TRBV7-8 and TRBJ2-3; a weak D match, TRBD1 (6 bases). The CDR3 has 14 amino acids. Germline V gives CDR1 SGHVS, CDR2 FQNEAQ. V lost 0 bases and J lost 5, with 9 bases in between. DNA of the CDR3: TGTGCCAGCAGCTTAGCGGGGGCGGGAGATACGCAGTATTTT. The encoded protein is CASSLAGAGDTQYF.

This clone was counted a single time. This sequence joins TRBV4-2 and TRBJ2-2; D may be TRBD2 (5 bases). CDR3 size: 17 residues. Per germline, CDR1 LGHNA and CDR2 YNFKEQ. The V end was cut by 0 bases, the J end by 2 bases, with 13 bases between. CDR3 protein: CASSQELAVANTGELFF. Here the CDR3 DNA reads TGTGCCAGCAGCCAAGAGCTAGCAGTAGCCAACACCGGGGAGCTGTTTTTT.

The V and J genes are TRBV19 and TRBJ2-3; TRBD2 agrees at 10 bases. The CDR3 has 19 residues. Trimming took 3 bases from V and 5 from J; bases not matched to a gene: 17. Germline-derived CDR1 and CDR2 are LNHDA and SQIVND (reference sequence). CDR3 coding DNA: TGTGCCAGTAGTATCTCCCCTTGGCTAGCGGGAGCGGCTAGAGATACGCAGTATTTT. It codes for CASSISPWLAGAARDTQYF.

The rearrangement links TRBV5-1 to TRBJ1-6; unclear D gene. With 2 bases removed from V and 8 bases from J, the gap between germline ends came to 11 bases. This CDR3 has 14 residues. Germline loops: CDR1 SGHRS, CDR2 YFSETQ. The CDR3 loop reads CASSFNHRDSPLHF. The CDR3 coding sequence is TGCGCCAGCAGCTTTAACCACAGAGATTCACCCCTCCACTTT.

The chain employs TRBV29-1 and TRBJ1-1; D remains ambiguous. Germline CDR1 reads SQVTM; CDR2 reads ANQGSEA. Trimming stripped 7 bases from V and 5 bases from J, with 17 bases between. CDR3 length: 13 amino acids. CDR3 sequence (DNA): TGCAGCGCCGTAGATGGAGGAAAGACTGAAGCTTTCTTT. It is translated as CSAVDGGKTEAFF.

This rearrangement joins TRBV5-6 to TRBJ2-5; maybe TRBD1 (5 bases). Germline CDR1 is SGHDT and CDR2 is YYEEEE. The CDR3 has 11 amino acids. V dropped 7 bases and J dropped 4 bases, with 8 bases sitting between them. The CDR3 loop reads CASQQGETQYF. DNA for the CDR3: TGTGCCAGCCAGCAGGGAGAGACCCAGTACTTC. The full variable domain, rest sourced from reference TRBV5-6 and TRBJ2-5, is DAGVTQSPTHLIKTRGQQVTLRCSPKSGHDTVSWYQQALGQGPQFIFQYYEEEERQRGNFPDRFSGHQFPNYSSELNVNALLLGDSALYLCASQQGETQYFGPGTRLLVL.

The chain joins TRBV5-1 to TRBJ2-1, with no clear D. Germline assignment: CDR1 SGHRS and CDR2 YFSETQ. CDR3 length equals 12 residues. Trimming left V 0 bases short and J 6 bases short, with 4 bases between. CDR3 sequence: CASSLAGNEQFF. DNA for the CDR3: TGCGCCAGCAGCTTGGCCGGCAATGAGCAGTTCTTC. Together with reference TRBV5-1 and TRBJ2-1, the CDR3 gives the full variable domain: KAGVTQTPRYLIKTRGQQVTLSCSPISGHRSVSWYQQTPGQGLQFLFEYFSETQRNKGNFPGRFSGRQFSNSRSEMNVSTLELGDSALYLCASSLAGNEQFFGPGTRLTVL.

The chain uses TRBV7-9 and TRBJ1-1; weak D call: TRBD1 (6 bases). The germline V and J ends were trimmed by 5 bases and 7 bases, with 14 bases remaining between them. This CDR3 is 13 amino acids long. Germline V gene sequence: CDR1 SEHNR, CDR2 FQNEAQ (reference sequence). CDR3 residues: CASSLAGGDEAFF. As DNA, the CDR3 is TGTGCCAGCAGCCTCGCGGGGGGCGATGAAGCTTTCTTT.

This chain connects TRBV7-2 to TRBJ1-3; 9 nucleotides agree with TRBD1. CDR3 length equals 15 residues. CDR1 is SGHTA, CDR2 FQGNSA, per germline. V lost 4 bases and J lost 4; bases outside the gene matches: 5. The CDR3 bases are TGTGCCAGCAGCTCGACAGGGGGGAAAGGAAACACCATATATTTT. It yields the protein CASSSTGGKGNTIYF.

V usage is TRBV4-1 and J usage is TRBJ1-6; no clear D. Germline V CDR1 and CDR2: MGHRA, YSYEKL. The CDR3 extends over 16 amino acids. The V and J ends lost 4 bases and 2 bases respectively, with 12 bases between them. The CDR3 region is CASSLLVGAYNSPLHF. As DNA, the CDR3 is TGCGCCAGCAGCCTTCTCGTGGGAGCCTATAATTCACCCCTCCACTTT.

The V gene is TRBV28, the J gene TRBJ1-2, with a weak D call TRBD1 (5 bases). This CDR3 has 13 amino acids. V shed 3 bases and J shed 3 bases, with 8 bases lying between them. The germline V gene has CDR1 MDHEN and CDR2 SYDVKM. In DNA, the CDR3 is TGTGCCAGCAGTTTTGGGGGGGACTATGGCTACACCTTC. Translation: CASSFGGDYGYTF.

The rearrangement uses TRBV11-2 and TRBJ2-1; unclear D gene. The CDR3 loop spans 13 amino acids. The germline V gene encodes CDR1 SGHAT and CDR2 FQNNGV. V was clipped by 2 bases and J by 5 bases, with 7 bases between them. CDR3 sequence (DNA): TGTGCCAGCAGCTTATACGGTAACAATGAGCAGTTCTTC. It yields the protein CASSLYGNNEQFF.

J is TRBJ2-3 and V is TRBV4-3, with a tentative D call TRBD1 (6 bases). Germline lookup yields CDR1 LGHNA and CDR2 YSLEER. Trimming removed 3 bases at V and 6 bases at J, with 10 bases between. The CDR3 extends over 13 amino acids. CDR3 DNA: TGCGCCAGCAGCCAGACACAGGGCGATACGCAGTATTTT. It yields the protein CASSQTQGDTQYF.

The chain uses TRBV7-2 and TRBJ1-1; D is possibly TRBD1 (6 bases). Trimming shortened V by 5 bases and J by 0 bases, and 13 bases separated the two germline ends. The CDR3 extends over 15 amino acids. The V gene's germline CDR1 is SGHTA and CDR2 FQGNSA. The CDR3 loop is CASSLGTPMNTEAFF. The CDR3 DNA reads TGTGCCAGCAGCCTGGGGACACCCATGAACACTGAAGCTTTCTTT. The full variable domain, rest sourced from reference TRBV7-2 and TRBJ1-1, is GAGVSQSPSNKVTEKGKDVELRCDPISGHTALYWYRQSLGQGLEFLIYFQGNSAPDKSGLPSDRFSAERTGGSVSTLTIQRTQQEDSAVYLCASSLGTPMNTEAFFGQGTRLTVV.

The chain has TRBV7-9 and TRBJ2-7, with 9 bases matching TRBD2. The CDR3 length is 15 residues. From germline, CDR1 is SEHNR and CDR2 FQNEAQ (reference sequence). V shed 5 bases, J shed 7 bases, and the junction held 12 bases outside the gene matches. The CDR3 region is CASSLDSGTSYEQYF. In DNA form, the CDR3 reads TGTGCCAGCAGCCTTGACTCCGGGACTAGCTATGAGCAGTACTTC.

This chain uses TRBV27 with TRBJ2-3, with D perhaps TRBD2 (6 bases). Germline V lookup: CDR1 MNHEY, CDR2 SMNVEV (reference sequence). V was clipped by 6 bases and J by 7 bases, with 14 bases between them. CDR3 length: 13 residues. As DNA, the CDR3 is TGTGCCAGCAGCGGAGGGCTTGAGAATACGCAGTATTTT. This translates into CASSGGLENTQYF.

V usage is TRBV5-4 and J usage is TRBJ2-7, with 7 bases matching TRBD1. V was clipped by 9 bases and J by 4 bases; unmatched bases: 7. The CDR3 spans 12 residues. Germline V gene lookup returns CDR1 SGHNT and CDR2 YYREEE (reference sequence). CDR3 in amino acids: CATRTGEYEQYF. Written as DNA, the CDR3 is TGTGCCACTAGGACAGGCGAGTACGAGCAGTACTTC.

The genes are TRBV28 and TRBJ2-7; D perhaps matches TRBD2 (6 bases). The CDR3 runs 14 residues. V lost 2 bases and J lost 2, with 10 bases in between. Germline V gives CDR1 MDHEN, CDR2 SYDVKM. DNA for the CDR3: TGTGCCAGCAGTTTAAGGGGACTCACCTACGAGCAGTACGTC. This sequence encodes CASSLRGLTYEQYV.

The chain has TRBV7-9 and TRBJ2-1; 7 bases are a match to TRBD2. Trimming cost V 3 bases and J 8 bases; bases outside gene matches: 7. This CDR3 region has 14 residues. Per the germline V gene, CDR1 is SEHNR and CDR2 is FQNEAQ (reference sequence). The CDR3 is CASSLAGEGHEQFF. The DNA for the CDR3 is TGTGCCAGCAGCTTGGCGGGAGAAGGCCATGAGCAGTTCTTC. The full variable domain, in which reference TRBV7-9 and TRBJ2-1 provide the parts outside the CDR3, is DTGVSQNPRHKITKRGQNVTFRCDPISEHNRLYWYRQTLGQGPEFLTYFQNEAQLEKSRLLSDRFSAERPKGSFSTLEIQRTEQGDSAMYLCASSLAGEGHEQFFGPGTRLTVL.

J is TRBJ2-1 and V is TRBV5-6; 12 bases match TRBD2. J gave up 6 bases and V 1 base, and 2 bases lay outside the gene matches. The CDR3 extends over 15 amino acids. Germline V gene sequence: CDR1 SGHDT, CDR2 YYEEEE. The CDR3 coding sequence is TGTGCCAGCAGCTTGCTAGCGGGGGGGCCCAATGAGCAGTTCTTC. Protein sequence: CASSLLAGGPNEQFF.